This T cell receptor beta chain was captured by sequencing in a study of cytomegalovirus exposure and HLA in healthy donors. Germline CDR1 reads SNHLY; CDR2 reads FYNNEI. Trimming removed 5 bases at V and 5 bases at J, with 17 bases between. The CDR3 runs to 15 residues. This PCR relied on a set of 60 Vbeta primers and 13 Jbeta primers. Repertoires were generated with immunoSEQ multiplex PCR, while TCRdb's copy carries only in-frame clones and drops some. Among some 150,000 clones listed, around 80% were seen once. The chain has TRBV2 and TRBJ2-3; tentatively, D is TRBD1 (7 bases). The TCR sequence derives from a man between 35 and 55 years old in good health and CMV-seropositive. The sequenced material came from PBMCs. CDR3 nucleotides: TGTGCCAGCAGTTGGGGCAGGGGGGCGATAGATACGCAGTATTTT. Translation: CASSWGRGAIDTQYF.